These 28 T cell receptor beta chains share one sample of origin, sequenced in a study of CD8 T cells in ankylosing spondylitis. TCRdb reprocessed the 5' RACE reads via MiXCR and lists one record per CDR3 protein. The data show 150,000 to 200,000 distinct CDR3 sequences, with approximately 18% seen just once and 4.3% held by the top ten. Sequencing was done on a sample of blood, either unsorted or a sorted T cell fraction (not recorded which). These receptors all come from a male donor between 5 and 29 years old with ankylosing spondylitis or in good health (not recorded which).

This clonotype was recorded many times. The chain employs TRBV10-3 and TRBJ1-5; 7 bases are shared with TRBD1. The CDR3 covers 14 residues. V shed 10 bases, J shed 3 bases, and the junction held 9 bases outside the gene matches. Germline values: CDR1 ENHRY, CDR2 SYGVKD. The CDR3 spells CATRQGVDNQPQHF. CDR3 in DNA: TGTGCCACAAGGCAGGGGGTGGACAATCAGCCCCAGCATTTT.

This clonotype was recorded at least ten times. V usage is TRBV6-6 and J usage is TRBJ2-1; D call uncertain. V was cut by 3 bases and J by 0 bases, with 3 bases left in between. Germline V gives CDR1 MNHNY, CDR2 SVGAGI (reference sequence). The CDR3 totals 13 residues. The CDR3 DNA sequence: TGTGCCAGCAGTTATTACTCCTACAATGAGCAGTTCTTC. Translated: CASSYYSYNEQFF.

This clonotype has ten or more counts. This chain uses TRBV24-1 with TRBJ2-3; D gene uncertain. The CDR3 spans 12 residues. Germline loops: CDR1 KGHDR, CDR2 SFDVKD. V shed 6 bases and J shed 2 bases, with 5 bases lying between them. The CDR3 DNA follows: TGTGCCACCAGTCTCGCCACAGATACGCAGTATTTT. It codes for CATSLATDTQYF.

This clonotype was seen more than once but under ten times. J is TRBJ2-1 and V is TRBV7-9; D possibly corresponds to TRBD1 (6 bases). Germline assignment: CDR1 SEHNR and CDR2 FQNEAQ (reference sequence). Trimming removed 4 bases from V and 6 bases from J, with 10 bases in between. This CDR3 spans 13 amino acids. Here the CDR3 DNA reads TGTGCCAGCAGCTCATCACAGGGCAATGAGCAGTTCTTC. It specifies CASSSSQGNEQFF.

This clonotype was seen many times. The chain recombines TRBV28 with TRBJ2-7; tentatively, D is TRBD1 or TRBD2 (5 bases each). Trimming removed 8 bases at V and 0 bases at J, with 17 bases between. Germline CDR1 is MDHEN and CDR2 is SYDVKM. This CDR3 spans 15 amino acids. CDR3 nucleotides: TGTGCCAGCTCCCCCCCGGGACCCAGCTCCTACGAGCAGTACTTC. This sequence encodes CASSPPGPSSYEQYF.

The chain is built from TRBV6-5 and TRBJ2-3; 7 bases are a match to TRBD2. Germline V lookup: CDR1 MNHEY, CDR2 SVGAGI. V shed 1 base, J shed 2 bases, and the junction held 3 bases outside the gene matches. The CDR3 contains 15 residues. Here the CDR3 DNA reads TGTGCCAGCAGTTACTACGGGAGGAACACAGATACGCAGTATTTT. Translated, it gives CASSYYGRNTDTQYF.

This chain connects TRBV19 to TRBJ1-1, with D perhaps matching TRBD1 (6 bases). V gave up 4 bases and J gave up 4 bases, with 16 bases separating them. Germline loops: CDR1 LNHDA, CDR2 SQIVND (reference sequence). The CDR3 is made up of 15 amino acids. The CDR3 coding sequence is TGTGCCAGTAGTACGGGAATAGGGGGGAGCACTGAAGCTTTCTTT. The encoded protein is CASSTGIGGSTEAFF.

The rearrangement joins TRBV20-1 to TRBJ2-5, with no clear D. V was shortened by 6 bases and J by 6 bases, with 8 bases between the two germline ends. CDR1 DFQATT and CDR2 SNEGSKA come from the germline V gene (reference sequence). The CDR3 contains 10 residues. Here the CDR3 DNA reads TGCAGTGCCGAGTTGCAGACCCAGTACTTC. Encoded protein: CSAELQTQYF.

This clonotype was detected many times. CDR3 sequence reads: CATSRIRTGFHEQYV. As DNA, the CDR3 is TGTGCCACCAGCAGGATTAGGACGGGGTTCCACGAGCAGTACGTC. The gene calls are TRBV15 and TRBJ2-7, with D possibly TRBD2 on 5 matching bases. Per germline, CDR1 LNHNV and CDR2 YYDKDF (reference sequence). V lost 3 bases and J lost 5, with 17 bases in between. The CDR3 contains 15 residues.

This clonotype was detected ten times or more. The V gene is TRBV6-5, the J gene TRBJ2-1; 7 bases fit TRBD1. The CDR3 has 18 residues. Trimming took 8 bases from V and 4 from J; bases not matched to a gene: 20. Germline assignment: CDR1 MNHEY and CDR2 SVGAGI. CDR3 amino acids: CASSRTGDWATVYNEQFF. The CDR3 DNA reads TGTGCCAGCTCGCGGACAGGAGATTGGGCGACGGTTTACAATGAGCAGTTCTTC.

In this sample, this clonotype turned up many times. The J gene is TRBJ2-7, the V gene TRBV6-1; no firm D call. The CDR3 covers 12 residues. The ends were cut back, 8 bases at V and 4 bases at J, with 12 bases in the middle. Germline V gives CDR1 MNHNS, CDR2 SASEGT. For the CDR3, the DNA is TGTGCCAGCGCGAGACGGTTGTACGAGCAGTACGTC. It codes for CASARRLYEQYV.

This clonotype occurred many times. The chain joins TRBV20-1 to TRBJ2-7; no reliable D call. The CDR3 is made up of 14 amino acids. The V end lost 0 bases, the J end lost 9 bases, and 18 bases lay between the germline ends. Germline assignment: CDR1 DFQATT and CDR2 SNEGSKA (reference sequence). CDR3 DNA sequence: TGCAGTGCTAGAGACTTCGTCGGGCGGCGACGGCAGTACTTC. It encodes CSARDFVGRRRQYF.

This clonotype was detected ten times or more. The J gene is TRBJ2-5, the V gene TRBV7-9, with TRBD2 identical over 10 bases. Germline lookup yields CDR1 SEHNR and CDR2 FQNEAQ (reference sequence). The CDR3 length is 16 residues. Trimming cost V 3 bases and J 5 bases; bases outside gene matches: 9. The DNA of the CDR3 is TGTGCCAGCAGCTTGGATTCTAGCGGGAGAACGGAGACCCAGTACTTC. Translation: CASSLDSSGRTETQYF.

The CDR3 reads CASRLAGVETQYF. Written as DNA, the CDR3 is TGTGCCAGCAGATTGGCAGGCGTAGAGACCCAGTACTTC. V gene TRBV27 combines with J gene TRBJ2-5; D unclear. Trimming removed 6 bases at V and 4 bases at J, with 12 bases between. The CDR3 is made up of 13 amino acids. Germline CDR1 MNHEY, CDR2 SMNVEV (reference sequence).

The table lists this clonotype with many counts. This sequence joins TRBV24-1 and TRBJ1-2, with 11 bases matching TRBD1. The V gene end was trimmed by 4 bases and the J gene end by 4 bases; junction bases not matched to a gene: 7. This CDR3 is 16 amino acids long. Germline V gene data show CDR1 as KGHDR and CDR2 as SFDVKD. The CDR3 loop reads CATSDTGTGGAYGYTF. The DNA of the CDR3 is TGTGCCACCAGTGACACCGGGACAGGGGGTGCCTATGGCTACACCTTC.

V and J are TRBV6-1 and TRBJ2-3; 10 positions agree with TRBD1. The CDR3 sequence is 16 residues long. Germline V gives CDR1 MNHNS, CDR2 SASEGT. Trimming cost V 4 bases and J 0 bases; bases outside gene matches: 4. DNA for the CDR3: TGTGCCAGCAGTGGACAGGGGGCGCTTAGCACAGATACGCAGTATTTT. Its translation: CASSGQGALSTDTQYF.

This clonotype came up many times. The rearrangement joins TRBV19 to TRBJ2-1, with D perhaps matching TRBD2 (5 bases). The V gene lost 5 bases and the J gene lost 7 bases, with 12 bases spanning the gap. This CDR3 region has 13 residues. Looked up from germline, CDR1 is LNHDA and CDR2 is SQIVND (reference sequence). Here the CDR3 reads CASSVAMPNEQFF. The CDR3 nucleotides read TGTGCCAGTAGTGTAGCGATGCCTAATGAGCAGTTCTTC. The full variable domain, completed using reference TRBV19 and TRBJ2-1, is DGGITQSPKYLFRKEGQNVTLSCEQNLNHDAMYWYRQDPGQGLRLIYYSQIVNDFQKGDIAEGYSVSREKKESFPLTVTSAQKNPTAFYLCASSVAMPNEQFFGPGTRLTVL.

This clonotype was seen at least ten times. CDR3 sequence: CSVSGTIYHNEQFF. The CDR3 DNA sequence: TGCAGCGTCTCCGGGACTATCTATCACAATGAGCAGTTCTTC. The chain links TRBV29-1 to TRBJ2-1, with 7 bases that match TRBD2. Germline CDR1 and CDR2: SQVTM and ANQGSEA. Trimming took 6 bases from V and 5 from J; bases not matched to a gene: 10. The CDR3 is made up of 14 amino acids.

This clonotype showed up many times. The V call is TRBV11-2, the J call TRBJ2-1; maybe TRBD1 (6 bases). The V gene's germline CDR1 is SGHAT and CDR2 FQNNGV. With 5 bases removed from V and 5 bases from J, the gap between germline ends came to 10 bases. The CDR3 contains 13 residues. Here the CDR3 reads CASSAHRDNEQFF. In DNA, the CDR3 is TGTGCCAGCAGCGCGCACAGGGACAATGAGCAGTTCTTC.

This clonotype has more than one count but fewer than ten. The chain is built from TRBV29-1 and TRBJ1-2; D remains ambiguous. V was trimmed by 4 bases and J by 4 bases, leaving 7 bases between them. The CDR3 has 11 amino acids. Per the germline V gene, CDR1 is SQVTM and CDR2 is ANQGSEA. The CDR3 protein is CSVVGSYGYTF. The CDR3 nucleotides are TGCAGCGTTGTAGGCAGCTATGGCTACACCTTC.

The sample holds many counts of this clonotype. The chain couples TRBV27 to TRBJ2-2, with 11 positions matching TRBD2. Per germline, CDR1 MNHEY and CDR2 SMNVEV (reference sequence). The junction had 9 bases not matched to a gene; V was cut back by 10 bases and J by 5 bases. The CDR3 runs to 15 residues. The DNA of the CDR3 is TGTGCCACCGCGGAGGTAGCGGGAGGGACCGGGGAGCTGTTTTTT. Translated: CATAEVAGGTGELFF.

The V and J genes are TRBV7-2 and TRBJ2-1; D is unresolved. The V end was cut by 1 base, the J end by 4 bases, with 8 bases between. The CDR3 contains 14 residues. CDR1 is SGHTA, CDR2 FQGNSA, per germline. The CDR3 bases are TGTGCCAGCAGCTTAGTCCACGAGTACAATGAGCAGTTCTTC. Its translation is CASSLVHEYNEQFF.

This clonotype was counted at least ten times. V is TRBV5-6 and J is TRBJ2-1; 8 nucleotides align to TRBD2. Trimming at V came to 0 bases and at J to 1 base, leaving 0 bases not matched to a gene. Germline lookup yields CDR1 SGHDT and CDR2 YYEEEE. This CDR3 contains 15 residues. CDR3 in DNA: TGTGCCAGCAGCTTGGTAGCGGGATCCTACAATGAGCAGTTCTTC. Its translation: CASSLVAGSYNEQFF.

This clonotype has more than one count but fewer than ten. The genes are TRBV29-1 and TRBJ1-1; D is ambiguous. The CDR3 totals 11 residues. Germline V gene data show CDR1 as SQVTM and CDR2 as ANQGSEA. With 4 bases removed from V and 5 bases from J, the gap between germline ends came to 8 bases. CDR3 in amino acids: CSVARGTEAFF. The DNA of the CDR3 is TGCAGCGTTGCCCGTGGTACTGAAGCTTTCTTT.

Ten or more counts support this clonotype. V gene TRBV20-1 combines with J gene TRBJ2-3, with 7 bases identical to TRBD2. V lost 1 base and J lost 2; bases outside the gene matches: 6. CDR3 size: 15 residues. Germline lookup yields CDR1 DFQATT and CDR2 SNEGSKA (reference sequence). CDR3 amino acids: CSARAPSGLTDTQYF. The DNA for the CDR3 is TGCAGTGCTAGAGCCCCTAGCGGCCTCACAGATACGCAGTATTTT.

V is TRBV24-1 and J is TRBJ2-3; no clear D. Trimming stripped 8 bases from V and 0 bases from J, with 17 bases between. Germline CDR1 KGHDR, CDR2 SFDVKD. The CDR3 has 16 residues. The CDR3 nucleotides read TGTGCCACCACTCCCGGGCCAACGGGTAGCACAGATACGCAGTATTTT. Translation: CATTPGPTGSTDTQYF.

This clonotype was counted ten times or more. This chain connects TRBV3-1 to TRBJ1-6, with D unresolved. The CDR3 is 15 amino acids. V was pared by 4 bases and J by 5 bases, with 12 bases between. CDR1 is LGHDT and CDR2 is YNNKEL in the germline V gene (reference sequence). Here the CDR3 reads CASSRLGGDNSPLHF. In nucleotides, the CDR3 is TGTGCCAGCAGCCGCCTGGGAGGCGATAATTCACCCCTCCACTTT.

This clonotype has at least ten counts. The chain links TRBV15 to TRBJ2-3; 10 bases fit TRBD1. The CDR3 spans 17 residues. V gave up 3 bases and J gave up 1 base; unmatched junction bases: 7. The germline V gene encodes CDR1 LNHNV and CDR2 YYDKDF (reference sequence). CDR3 sequence (DNA): TGTGCCACCAGCAGGAAACCCGGGACAGGGGGCACAGATACGCAGTATTTT. It translates to CATSRKPGTGGTDTQYF.